A selection of T cell receptor beta chains follows, all from one sample in a study of identical twins. TCRdb redid the calling of the 5' RACE reads with MiXCR, one entry per CDR3 protein. The repertoire holds 1.5 million to 2 million distinct CDR3 sequences, with roughly a third as singletons. The sample consisted of cord blood. The receptors here all came from a newborn girl in good health. Both conserved end residues are part of each CDR3. D genes are given only for firm matches. Expanded clones are given a class, and other clones once, few, many or no size at all.

TRBJ1-5	few	TRBV20-1	NA	12	TGCAGTGCTAGTAATGGAGATCAGCCCCAGCATTTT	CSASNGDQPQHF
TRBJ2-7	NA	TRBV7-2	NA	16	TGTGCCAGCAGCTTAGCAGGTAGCGGCCCCCCCTACGAGCAGTACTTC	CASSLAGSGPPYEQYF
TRBJ2-7	few	TRBV6-1	NA	15	TGTGCCAGCAGTGAATTCGGAGAGGGGCCCTACGAGCAGTACTTC	CASSEFGEGPYEQYF
TRBJ1-2	few	TRBV5-1	TRBD1	16	TGCGCCAGCAGGCGTGGGACAGATGTTTTTAACTATGGCTACACCTTC	CASRRGTDVFNYGYTF
TRBJ2-1	NA	TRBV28	TRBD2	15	TGTGCCAGCAGTTTATTCGGCCTAGCGGGTGGTGAGCAGTTCTTC	CASSLFGLAGGEQFF
TRBJ2-5	NA	TRBV7-2	NA	18	TGTGCCAGCAGCTTAGGTGATTTTGGGGGGCTCCTCCAAGAGACCCAGTACTTC	CASSLGDFGGLLQETQYF
TRBJ2-5	NA	TRBV5-1	NA	15	TGCGCCAGCAGCTCCCGCAGGGTAACGAAAGAGACCCAGTACTTC	CASSSRRVTKETQYF
TRBJ1-1	many	TRBV18	NA	12	TGTGCCAGCAGCCCCCTAAGGACTGAAGCTTTCTTT	CASSPLRTEAFF
TRBJ1-2	few	TRBV6-2/TRBV6-3	NA	12	TGTGCCAGCAGTTACTCGAATTGTGGCTACACCTTC	CASSYSNCGYTF
TRBJ2-3	NA	TRBV15	TRBD2	16	TGTGCCACCAGCAGTACTAGCGGGAGGGGCACATATACGCAGTATTTT	CATSSTSGRGTYTQYF
TRBJ2-7	once	TRBV20-1	NA	14	TGCAGTGCCCTACGTAGTGGCGGGGAGGACGAGCAGTACTTC	CSALRSGGEDEQYF
TRBJ2-5	NA	TRBV28	NA	14	TGTGCCAGCAGTTCCGGACAGAGCCGAGAGACCCAGTACTTC	CASSSGQSRETQYF
TRBJ2-7	NA	TRBV4-1	TRBD1	14	TGCGCCAGCAGCCCTGACGGGACAGCTTACGAGCAGTACTTC	CASSPDGTAYEQYF
TRBJ2-3	once	TRBV20-1	NA	13	TGCAGTGCTATCCGGGAAGTGGCAGATACGCAGTATTTT	CSAIREVADTQYF
TRBJ2-5	few	TRBV7-2	NA	15	TGTGCCAGCAGCCCGACCTTAACTAGCACGGAGACCCAGTACTTC	CASSPTLTSTETQYF
TRBJ2-3	many	TRBV11-1	NA	15	TGTGCCAGCAGCTCCCGCGGGATTAGCACAGATACGCAGTATTTT	CASSSRGISTDTQYF
TRBJ2-7	NA	TRBV6-1	NA	15	TGTGCCAGCACCCCAACGGTAGGGGTACCGTCCGAGCAGTACTTC	CASTPTVGVPSEQYF
TRBJ2-3	many	TRBV9	TRBD2	15	TGTGCCAGCAGCGTCGCTAGCGGACGCACAGATACGCAGTATTTT	CASSVASGRTDTQYF
TRBJ1-5	few	TRBV14	NA	13	TGTGCCAGCAGCCAAGATCCTTATCAGCCCCAGCATTTT	CASSQDPYQPQHF
TRBJ2-2	NA	TRBV19	NA	13	TGTGCCAGTAACCGGCTAGCGTCCGGGGAGCTGTCTTTT	CASNRLASGELSF
TRBJ2-3	few	TRBV5-5	NA	14	TGTGCCAGCAGCTCCTCGGGCACCTGGAATACGCAGTATTTT	CASSSSGTWNTQYF
TRBJ2-5	NA	TRBV12-3/TRBV12-4	TRBD1	15	TGTGCCAGCAGTCCGGGACAGGGTGGAAGAGAGACCCAGTACTTC	CASSPGQGGRETQYF
TRBJ2-7	NA	TRBV10-3	NA	12	TGTGCCATACAGGGTAGCTCCTACGAGCAGTACTTC	CAIQGSSYEQYF
TRBJ2-5	NA	TRBV7-2	NA	14	TGTGCCAGCAGCCTTCTCCTAAGGGGGCGGGAGCAGTACTTC	CASSLLLRGREQYF
TRBJ2-3	NA	TRBV28	TRBD2	14	TGTGCCAATCAAGCGGGAGGTGGCACAGATATGCAGTATTTT	CANQAGGGTDMQYF
TRBJ2-1	NA	TRBV15	NA	17	TGTGCCACCAGCAGAGATGGTGGCGGCAGCTCCTACAATGAGCAGTTCTTC	CATSRDGGGSSYNEQFF
TRBJ2-7	few	TRBV20-1	TRBD2	17	TGCAGTGCTAGAGTCCTGGCCGGGGGGTTCTCCTACAATGAGCAGTACTTC	CSARVLAGGFSYNEQYF
TRBJ2-7	NA	TRBV9	NA	11	TGTGCCAGCTGGGCCATTTATGAGCAGTACTTC	CASWAIYEQYF
TRBJ2-5	few	TRBV7-9	TRBD1	14	TGTGCCAGCACCAAGGGACAGACGAAAGAGACCCAGTACTTC	CASTKGQTKETQYF
TRBJ2-6	NA	TRBV10-3	NA	19	TGTGCCATCAGTGAGTCGCCAGGCAGGAGGGACTCTGGGGCCAACGTCCTGACTTTC	CAISESPGRRDSGANVLTF
TRBJ2-5	NA	TRBV9	NA	17	TGTGCCAGCAGCGTAGGAGGCCCCGGGCCCTGGGAGGAGACCCAGTACTTC	CASSVGGPGPWEETQYF
TRBJ2-7	NA	TRBV4-1	NA	20	TGCGCCAGCAGCCAAGCCTCCCCTCCCCGACTAGTGGGATTTCCTTACGAGCAGTACTTC	CASSQASPPRLVGFPYEQYF
TRBJ2-7	few	TRBV20-1	NA	13	TGCAGTGCTACCGGACAGAGTCCCTACGAGCAGTACTTC	CSATGQSPYEQYF
TRBJ2-3	few	TRBV5-1	TRBD2	16	TGCGCCAGCAGCTTTTCCAGCGGGGGTCACACAGATACGCAGTATTTT	CASSFSSGGHTDTQYF
TRBJ1-6	NA	TRBV20-1	NA	16	TGCAGTGCTCTCCCCGTAACACGTGGCTATAATTCACCCCTCCACTTT	CSALPVTRGYNSPLHF
TRBJ1-2	NA	TRBV28	NA	11	TGTGCCACTTCGGTCGTCTATGGCTACACCTTC	CATSVVYGYTF
TRBJ1-6	NA	TRBV29-1	TRBD1	13	TGCAGCGTGGCCACAGGGGGCAATTCACCCCTCCACTTT	CSVATGGNSPLHF
TRBJ2-5	once	TRBV20-1	NA	13	TGCAGTGCTAGAGATTGGGGCCGAGAGACCCAGTACTTC	CSARDWGRETQYF
TRBJ1-1	once	TRBV5-6	TRBD1	15	TGTGCCAGCAGCCCCGCCGGACAGGCGGGGACTGAAGCTTTCTTT	CASSPAGQAGTEAFF
TRBJ2-1	NA	TRBV18	NA	15	TGTGCCAGCCCACCGTCGGGGCCGGTATACAATGAGCAGTTCTTC	CASPPSGPVYNEQFF
TRBJ2-3	NA	TRBV7-6	NA	15	TGTGCCAGCAGCCCGGGACGGGTCCTCACAGATACGCAGTATTTT	CASSPGRVLTDTQYF
TRBJ2-1	NA	TRBV7-9	NA	14	TGTGCCAGCAGCTTCCGACGACTCTACAATGAGCAGTTCTTC	CASSFRRLYNEQFF
TRBJ2-7	few	TRBV6-6	NA	13	TGTGCCAGCAGTTACAGGGTTGAGTACGAGCAGTACTTC	CASSYRVEYEQYF
TRBJ2-7	NA	TRBV6-2/TRBV6-3	NA	14	TGTGCCAGCAGTTCTCCTAGAGGGTCCCACGAGCAGTACTTC	CASSSPRGSHEQYF
TRBJ2-7	few	TRBV7-9	NA	14	TGTGCCAGCAGCTTCGATCTAGTTTCCTACGAGCAGTACTTC	CASSFDLVSYEQYF
TRBJ2-3	NA	TRBV7-3	NA	16	TGTGCCTCAGGAGAGGGGAATTGGCCTAGCACAGATACGCAGTATTTT	CASGEGNWPSTDTQYF
TRBJ2-3	few	TRBV29-1	NA	14	TGCAGCGTTGAAGATGGGCTCCACACAGATACGCAGTATTTT	CSVEDGLHTDTQYF
TRBJ1-2	few	TRBV4-1	NA	13	TGCGCCAGCAGCCAAGTCCCAGGGGATGGCTACACCTTC	CASSQVPGDGYTF
TRBJ2-3	NA	TRBV12-3/TRBV12-4	TRBD2	15	TGTGCCAGCAGTTTAGGAGCGGGGACGGGAGATACGCAGTATTTT	CASSLGAGTGDTQYF
TRBJ1-4	NA	TRBV6-1	NA	16	TGTGCCAGCAGCGAAGCAGGGAGGATTCCTAATGAAAAACTGTTTTTT	CASSEAGRIPNEKLFF
TRBJ1-4	few	TRBV6-1	NA	18	TGTGCCAGCAGCGTTGGCGGTAGGCCTACGGGGGTACGTGAAAAACTGTTTTTT	CASSVGGRPTGVREKLFF
TRBJ2-7	few	TRBV20-1	NA	13	TGCAGTGCTTTTCTACCTTTAAAAAGCGAGCAGTACTTC	CSAFLPLKSEQYF